This TCR beta chain is from a study of cytomegalovirus exposure and HLA in healthy donors. Study findings and constraints: Investigators reported under 200 TCR beta chains as tied to cytomegalovirus. Later genetic work tied a missense DCLRE1C variant to beta-chain V and J trimming. Later work found that TCR association rates differed between HLA loci; DRB1 had the most and HLA-C the fewest.

Primers included in the PCR were 60 Vbeta and 13 Jbeta primers. Repertoires were generated with immunoSEQ multiplex PCR, while TCRdb's copy carries only in-frame clones and drops some. The sample has roughly 84,000 clones, around 77% seen once. Note on this clone: Antigen: not known.

Germline CDR1 reads SQVTM; CDR2 reads ANQGSEA. The V segment lost 6 bases and the J segment 2 bases; nucleotides outside the gene matches: 3. The CDR3 spans 13 residues. The chain combines TRBV29-1 with TRBJ2-5; 10 nucleotides align to TRBD2. Material: PBMCs. This receptor was identified in a man aged 50 or older in good health and CMV-seronegative. The CDR3 DNA sequence: TGCAGCGTAGGTAGCGGGGGGCAAGAGACCCAGTACTTC. Translating it yields CSVGSGGQETQYF. The entire variable domain, with the rest obtained from reference TRBV29-1 and TRBJ2-5, is as follows: SAVISQKPSRDICQRGTSLTIQCQVDSQVTMMFWYRQQPGQSLTLIATANQGSEATYESGFVIDKFPISRPNLTFSTLTVSNMSPEDSSIYLCSVGSGGQETQYFGPGTRLLVL.